This record concerns one TCR beta chain sequence. Antigen specificity is unknown. The source of the sample is a study of read filtering for tumor transcriptome and immune sequencing. Findings and limits, study-wide: In IR-seq, single-read clonotypes were about 81.9% of clonotypes but 3% to 3.5% of reads. Correlation between methods rose after single-read clonotypes were removed.

The CDR3 sequence is 16 residues long. J gave up 7 bases and V 5 bases, and 7 bases lay outside the gene matches. CDR1 is MNHEY, CDR2 SVGAGI, per germline. From roughly 390 ng of RNA, a library with molecular barcoded alpha/delta and beta/gamma adaptors was made. TCRdb re-called the reads through MiXCR, storing one row per CDR3 protein. The table has 100,000 to 150,000 distinct CDR3 sequences, less than 15% seen once. The chain employs TRBV6-5 and TRBJ2-1; TRBD2 matches at 14 bases. Sample: a population of CD138-negative cells sorted from bone marrow. The source is a donor over 35 with multiple myeloma. CDR3 sequence: CASSRTGTSGSNEQFF. DNA of the CDR3: TGTGCCAGCAGTCGAACGGGGACTAGCGGGAGTAATGAGCAGTTCTTC.